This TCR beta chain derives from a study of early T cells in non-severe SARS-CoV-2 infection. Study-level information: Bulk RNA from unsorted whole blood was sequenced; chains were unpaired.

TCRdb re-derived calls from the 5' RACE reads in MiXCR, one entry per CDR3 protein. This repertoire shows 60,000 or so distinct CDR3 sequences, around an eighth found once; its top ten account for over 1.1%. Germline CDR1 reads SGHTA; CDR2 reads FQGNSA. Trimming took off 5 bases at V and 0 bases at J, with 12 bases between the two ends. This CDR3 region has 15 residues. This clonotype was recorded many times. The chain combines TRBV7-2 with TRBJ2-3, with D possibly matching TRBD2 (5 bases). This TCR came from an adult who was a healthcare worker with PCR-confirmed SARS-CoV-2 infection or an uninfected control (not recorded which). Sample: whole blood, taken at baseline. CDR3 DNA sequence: TGTGCCAGCAGCCAGGAGCGGACCAGCACAGATACGCAGTATTTT. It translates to CASSQERTSTDTQYF.